This T cell receptor (beta chain) is from a study of T cell responses to AZD1222 COVID-19 vaccine (dated by TCRdb to the early 2020s). Regarding the study in general: AZD1222 recipients with second doses at about 4 weeks or about 12 weeks were pooled, because spike-specific TCR depth and breadth did not differ between schedules. A total of more than 230 trial participants underwent TCR sequencing, of whom under 220 had received two doses of AZD1222 and roughly 26 had received two doses of the MenACWY control vaccine. Trial participants were enrolled by age into subgroups of 18-55, 56-69 and 70-plus years, and roughly 150, 30 and 60 TCR-sequenced participants, respectively, were included in these subgroups.

Based on the germline V gene (reference sequence), the CDR1 and CDR2 sequences are LNHDA and SQIVND. V is cut by 5 bases and J by 5 bases, and the space between the germline ends is 15 bases. From the cysteine through the phenylalanine, the CDR3 covers 15 amino acids. This entry keeps only the CDR3 DNA: 45 bases, framed from base 1. The CDR3 regions of human TCRbeta chains were analyzed by immunosequencing. In the source study's methods: TCRs in the repertoires were matched against a reference library of SARS-CoV-2-specific TCRs that had been generated with the MIRA antigen-specificity platform. Breadth meant the fraction of unique TCRs that were SARS-CoV-2-associated, whereas depth meant the fraction of total T cells that were SARS-CoV-2-associated. Using the MIRA data, every spike-specific TCR was mapped to the spike region that the TCR reacted to and assigned to either a CD4 or a CD8 class. Log10-transformed breadth and depth values were compared by one-way ANOVA with Sidak's multiple comparisons tests. The clones in this table, taken by TCRdb from immuneACCESS, are in-frame only. Not every clone is retained; where verified, under half of the shortfall comes from an unresolved V gene, and the cause of the rest is unknown. Clonal size and the V and J genes are those of that table, whereas D and trimming came from the DNA. In all, the sample holds about 180,000 clones, and around 90% of those were seen once. 2.6% of the sample is taken by the ten largest.

In light of the paper, this sample's time point label describes: baseline before first vaccination. Samples from vaccinated people were obtained from the UK trials COV001 and COV002, which included a single-blind randomized controlled phase 2/3 trial of AZD1222 (ChAdOx1 nCoV-19) in healthy adults. For TCRbeta chain sequencing, PBMC samples from trial participants were taken at day 0 and at day 28 after the second dose. What the study reported, not specific to this receptor: In the small 56-69-year group, the increase in depth fell short of significance, most likely because of low power. CD4 TCRs associated with the vaccine covered the entire spike protein, and the dominant responses were in regions 160-218 and 743-854. Because no day 14 peak-response samples were available, the repertoires could be characterized only after the peak T cell response. Reportedly, close to half of the unique spike-specific TCRs recognized epitopes lying outside the regions that are mutated in the B.1.351 and B.1.1.7 variants. A significant rise in spike-specific TCR breadth and depth was observed after two AZD1222 doses relative to day 0 and relative to MenACWY recipients. Only a handful of AZD1222 recipients were SARS-CoV-2 seropositive at baseline, limiting conclusions about previously exposed vaccinees. Participants were mostly white British and included more females than males, and it was suggested by the authors that clonal diversity may have been underestimated.

On this clone itself: Its antigen is still unknown. Base quality data are lacking; no much larger clone is found one base away.

Here the chain combines TRBV19 and TRBJ1-4; 6 matching bases give a weak D call of TRBD1. The receptor was isolated from an adult in good health. The source was peripheral blood, collected on day 0 of AZD1222 vaccination. The CDR3 is CASSAYRDSNEKLFF. Read as DNA, the sequence is TGTGCCAGTAGTGCGTACAGGGACTCCAATGAAAAACTGTTTTTT.